This TCR beta chain was observed in a study of blood T cells in healthy people across ages. About the study: For every two T cells, template switching captured about one barcoded beta molecule.

As for this clonotype: One base away lies a much larger clone, so this may be a sequencing read error.

V dropped 4 bases and J dropped 6 bases, with 13 bases sitting between them. In germline, CDR1 is SGHDN, CDR2 FVKESK. The CDR3 contains 14 residues. Total RNA amounts of at least 5 micrograms were extracted per sample. Together with a sample-barcoded 5' primer, a J-beta primer mix was included in a second PCR lasting about 7 to 11 cycles. TCRdb re-derived calls from the 5' RACE reads in MiXCR, one entry per CDR3 protein. The sample records some 850,000 distinct CDR3 sequences, roughly 26% being singletons. These same records also appear under a second study, on T cells of mothers and their children.

This chain connects TRBV14 to TRBJ2-1; no definite D call. Material for sequencing was blood. This sequence originates from a boy aged 5-17 years in good health. CDR3 sequence (DNA): TGTGCCAGCAGCCCTCGTCGGAGCCTCAATGAGCAGTTCTTC. This encodes CASSPRRSLNEQFF. The full variable domain, with the rest looked up from reference TRBV14 and TRBJ2-1, is EAGVTQFPSHSVIEKGQTVTLRCDPISGHDNLYWYRRVMGKEIKFLLHFVKESKQDESGMPNNRFLAERTGGTYSTLKVQPAELEDSGVYFCASSPRRSLNEQFFGPGTRLTVL.